This TCR beta chain was recovered during a study of blood T cell repertoires in COVID-19. Clones were sequenced by immunoSEQ multiplex PCR, and TCRdb holds only the in-frame ones, with some missing. The sample records 150,000 to 200,000 clones, approximately 80% being singletons. Details on this clone: The junction and the germline gene differ at one end; a read error may be behind it.

CDR3 length: 15 amino acids. Germline values: CDR1 MNHEY, CDR2 SMNVEV (reference sequence). Participants came from about 24 US areas, aged about 18 to 89 years. The TCR was taken from a man between 60 and 75 years old who had been exposed to COVID-19. Sequenced input: PBMCs or T cells enriched from blood (not recorded which). The rearrangement uses TRBV27 and TRBJ2-1, with D hard to call. The chain's CDR3 is CTSSLRPGPGNEQFF. CDR3 nucleotide sequence: TGTACCAGCAGTTTACGCCCCGGTCCGGGCAATGAGCAGTTCTTC.